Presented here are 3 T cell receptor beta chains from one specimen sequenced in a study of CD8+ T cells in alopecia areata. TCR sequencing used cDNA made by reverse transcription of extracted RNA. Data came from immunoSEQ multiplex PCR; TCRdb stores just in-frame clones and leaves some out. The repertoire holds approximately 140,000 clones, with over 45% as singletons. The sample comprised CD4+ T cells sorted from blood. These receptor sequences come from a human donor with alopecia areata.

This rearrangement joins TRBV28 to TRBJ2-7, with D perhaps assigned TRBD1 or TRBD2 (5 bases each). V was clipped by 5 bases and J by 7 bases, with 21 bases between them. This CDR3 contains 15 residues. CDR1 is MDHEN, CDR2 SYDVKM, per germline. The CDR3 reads CASSPIRGTRREQYF. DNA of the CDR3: TGTGCCAGCAGTCCTATAAGAGGGACGAGGAGGGAGCAGTACTTC.

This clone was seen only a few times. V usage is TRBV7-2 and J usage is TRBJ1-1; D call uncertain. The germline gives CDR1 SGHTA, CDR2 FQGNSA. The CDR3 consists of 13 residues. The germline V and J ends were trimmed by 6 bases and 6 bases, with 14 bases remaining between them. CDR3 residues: CASRPLARAEAFF. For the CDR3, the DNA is TGTGCCAGCAGACCCCTAGCCCGGGCTGAAGCTTTCTTT. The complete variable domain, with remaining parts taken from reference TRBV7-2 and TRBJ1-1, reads GAGVSQSPSNKVTEKGKDVELRCDPISGHTALYWYRQSLGQGLEFLIYFQGNSAPDKSGLPSDRFSAERTGGSVSTLTIQRTQQEDSAVYLCASRPLARAEAFFGQGTRLTVV.

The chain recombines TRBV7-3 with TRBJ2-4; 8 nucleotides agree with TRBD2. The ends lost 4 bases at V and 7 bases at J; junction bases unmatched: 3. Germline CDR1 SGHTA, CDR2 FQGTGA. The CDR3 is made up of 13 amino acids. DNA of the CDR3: TGTGCCAGCAGCTGGTCTAGCGGGAACATTCAGTACTTC. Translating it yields CASSWSSGNIQYF.